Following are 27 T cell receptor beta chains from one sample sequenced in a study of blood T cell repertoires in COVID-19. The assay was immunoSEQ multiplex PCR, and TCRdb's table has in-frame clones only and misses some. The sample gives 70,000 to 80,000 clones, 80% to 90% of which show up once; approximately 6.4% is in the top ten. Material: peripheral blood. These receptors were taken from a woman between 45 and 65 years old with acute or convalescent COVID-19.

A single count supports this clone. CDR3: CASSSGRAGGDTGELFF. In nucleotides, the CDR3 is TGTGCCAGCAGCTCAGGAAGAGCGGGCGGCGACACCGGGGAGCTGTTTTTT. The chain employs TRBV7-8 and TRBJ2-2, with D perhaps TRBD2 (6 bases). V lost 4 bases and J 3 bases, leaving 18 bases between the germline ends. Per the germline V gene, CDR1 is SGHVS and CDR2 is FQNEAQ. The CDR3 is 17 amino acids.

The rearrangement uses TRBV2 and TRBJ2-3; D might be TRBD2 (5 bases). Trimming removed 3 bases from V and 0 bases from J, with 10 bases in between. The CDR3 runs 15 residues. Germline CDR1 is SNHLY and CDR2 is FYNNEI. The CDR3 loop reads CASSDRGWSTDTQYF. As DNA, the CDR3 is TGTGCCAGCAGTGACCGGGGATGGAGCACAGATACGCAGTATTTT.

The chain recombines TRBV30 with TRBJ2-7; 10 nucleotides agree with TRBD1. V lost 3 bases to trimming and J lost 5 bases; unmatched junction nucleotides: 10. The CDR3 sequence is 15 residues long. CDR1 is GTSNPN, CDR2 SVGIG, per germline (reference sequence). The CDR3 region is CAWRGYGTGAHEQYF. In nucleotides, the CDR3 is TGTGCCTGGAGAGGCTACGGGACAGGGGCGCACGAGCAGTACTTC.

The CDR3 DNA sequence: TGTGCCAGTAGTGTAGGACAGGGTAACTATGGCTACACCTTC. It specifies CASSVGQGNYGYTF. J is TRBJ1-2 and V is TRBV19, with 8 bases fitting TRBD1. V was pared by 5 bases and J by 1 base, with 3 bases of the junction left unmatched. The CDR3 extends over 14 amino acids. The germline V gene has CDR1 LNHDA and CDR2 SQIVND (reference sequence).

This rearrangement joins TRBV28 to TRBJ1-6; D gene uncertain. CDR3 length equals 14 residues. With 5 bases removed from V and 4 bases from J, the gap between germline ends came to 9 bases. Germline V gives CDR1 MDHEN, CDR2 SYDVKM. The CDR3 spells CASSASLYNSPLHF. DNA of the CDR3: TGTGCCAGCAGTGCAAGCCTTTATAATTCACCCCTCCACTTT. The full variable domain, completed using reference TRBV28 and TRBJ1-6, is DVKVTQSSRYLVKRTGEKVFLECVQDMDHENMFWYRQDPGLGLRLIYFSYDVKMKEKGDIPEGYSVSREKKERFSLILESASTNQTSMYLCASSASLYNSPLHFGNGTRLTVT.

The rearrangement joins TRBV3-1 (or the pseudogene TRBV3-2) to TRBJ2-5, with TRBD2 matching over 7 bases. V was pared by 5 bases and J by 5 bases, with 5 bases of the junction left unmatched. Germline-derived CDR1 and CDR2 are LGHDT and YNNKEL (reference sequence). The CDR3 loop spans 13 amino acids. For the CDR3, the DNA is TGTGCCAGCAGCTTAGCCGGGGGGGAGACCCAGTACTTC. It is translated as CASSLAGGETQYF.

CDR3 in amino acids: CSGSRGPGTGELFF. The CDR3 DNA reads as TGCAGCGGGTCTCGCGGTCCGGGAACCGGGGAGCTGTTTTTT. The chain links TRBV29-1 to TRBJ2-2; TRBD2 is a possible D gene (5 bases). Germline CDR1 is SQVTM and CDR2 is ANQGSEA. The CDR3 spans 14 residues. Trimming removed 7 bases from V and 5 bases from J, with 17 bases in between.

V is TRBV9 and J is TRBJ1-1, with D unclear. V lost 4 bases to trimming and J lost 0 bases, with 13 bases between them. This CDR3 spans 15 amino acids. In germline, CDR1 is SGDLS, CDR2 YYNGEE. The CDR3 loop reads CASSPSVVMNTEAFF. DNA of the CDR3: TGTGCCAGCAGCCCCAGTGTCGTCATGAACACTGAAGCTTTCTTT.

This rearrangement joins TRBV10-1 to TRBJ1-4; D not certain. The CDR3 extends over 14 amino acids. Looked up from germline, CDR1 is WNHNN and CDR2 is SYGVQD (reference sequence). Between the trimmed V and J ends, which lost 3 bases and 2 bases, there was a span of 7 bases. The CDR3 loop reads CASSERGTNEKLFF. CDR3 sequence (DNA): TGCGCCAGCAGTGAACGAGGGACTAATGAAAAACTGTTTTTT.

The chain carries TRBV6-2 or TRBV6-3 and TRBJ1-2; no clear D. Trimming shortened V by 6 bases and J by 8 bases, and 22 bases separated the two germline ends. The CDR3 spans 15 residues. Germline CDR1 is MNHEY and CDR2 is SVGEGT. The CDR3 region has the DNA TGTGCCAGCAGCTCTGGAAGCCCAAGCACCGGGGGCTACACCTTC. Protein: CASSSGSPSTGGYTF.

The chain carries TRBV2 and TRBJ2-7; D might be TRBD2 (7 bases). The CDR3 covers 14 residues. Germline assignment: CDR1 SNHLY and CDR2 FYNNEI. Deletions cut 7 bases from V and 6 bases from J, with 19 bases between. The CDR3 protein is CASILLGGAGEQYF. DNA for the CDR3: TGTGCCAGCATCCTCCTAGGGGGGGCTGGCGAGCAGTACTTC.

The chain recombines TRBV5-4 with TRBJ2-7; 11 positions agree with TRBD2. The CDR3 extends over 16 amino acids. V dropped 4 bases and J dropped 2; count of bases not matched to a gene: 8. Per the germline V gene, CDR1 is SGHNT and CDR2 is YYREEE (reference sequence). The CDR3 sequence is CASSPSTSGSPYEQYF. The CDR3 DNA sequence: TGTGCCAGCAGCCCATCAACTAGCGGGAGTCCCTACGAGCAGTACTTC.

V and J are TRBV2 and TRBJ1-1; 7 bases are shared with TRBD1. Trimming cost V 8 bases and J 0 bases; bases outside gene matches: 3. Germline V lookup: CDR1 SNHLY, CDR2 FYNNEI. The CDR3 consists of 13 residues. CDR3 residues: CASAGQMNTEAFF. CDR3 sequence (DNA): TGTGCCAGCGCGGGACAGATGAACACTGAAGCTTTCTTT.

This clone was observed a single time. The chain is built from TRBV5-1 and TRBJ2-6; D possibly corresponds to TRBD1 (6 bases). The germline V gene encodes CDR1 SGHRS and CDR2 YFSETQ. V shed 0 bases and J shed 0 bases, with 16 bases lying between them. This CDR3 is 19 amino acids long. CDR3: CASSLGGQLSPSGANVLTF. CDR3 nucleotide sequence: TGCGCCAGCAGCTTGGGTGGACAGCTTAGCCCCTCTGGGGCCAACGTCCTGACTTTC.

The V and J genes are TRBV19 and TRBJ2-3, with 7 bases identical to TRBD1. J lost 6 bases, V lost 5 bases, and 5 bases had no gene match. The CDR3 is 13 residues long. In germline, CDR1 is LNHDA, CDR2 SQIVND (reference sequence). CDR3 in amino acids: CASSLTGVDTQYF. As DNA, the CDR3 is TGTGCCAGTAGTTTAACAGGGGTCGATACGCAGTATTTT.

The CDR3 loop reads CASSQVQGTDTQYF. The CDR3 coding sequence is TGTGCCAGCAGCCAAGTACAGGGCACAGATACGCAGTATTTT. The genes are TRBV3-1 (or the pseudogene TRBV3-2) and TRBJ2-3, with TRBD1 as a possible D gene (5 bases). CDR1 and CDR2 from the germline V gene are LGHDT and YNNKEL (reference sequence). Trimming left V 1 base short and J 1 base short, with 6 bases between. This CDR3 has 14 residues.

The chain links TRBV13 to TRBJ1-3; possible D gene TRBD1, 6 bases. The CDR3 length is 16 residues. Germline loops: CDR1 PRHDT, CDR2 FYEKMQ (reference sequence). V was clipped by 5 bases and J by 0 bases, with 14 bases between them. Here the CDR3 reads CASSPPRGSSGNTIYF. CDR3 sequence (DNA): TGTGCCAGCAGCCCTCCTAGGGGGAGCTCTGGAAACACCATATATTTT.

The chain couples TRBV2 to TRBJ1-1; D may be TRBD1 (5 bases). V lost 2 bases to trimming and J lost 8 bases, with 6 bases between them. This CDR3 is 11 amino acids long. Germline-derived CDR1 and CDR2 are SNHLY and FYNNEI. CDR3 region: CASSETGEAFF. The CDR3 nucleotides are TGTGCCAGCAGTGAAACAGGAGAAGCTTTCTTT.

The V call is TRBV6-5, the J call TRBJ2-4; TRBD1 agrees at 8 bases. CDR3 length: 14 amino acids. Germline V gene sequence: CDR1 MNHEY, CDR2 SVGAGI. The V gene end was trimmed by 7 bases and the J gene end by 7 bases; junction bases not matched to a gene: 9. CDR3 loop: CASTAPGQVNIQYF. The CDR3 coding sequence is TGTGCCAGCACCGCCCCGGGACAGGTTAACATTCAGTACTTC.

The chain's CDR3 is CASSSGLANYGYTF. CDR3 sequence (DNA): TGTGCCAGCAGCTCTGGCCTAGCTAACTATGGCTACACCTTC. The genes are TRBV5-4 and TRBJ1-2, with D uncertain. The CDR3 is made up of 14 amino acids. The germline V gene has CDR1 SGHNT and CDR2 YYREEE (reference sequence). The V end lost 3 bases, the J end lost 0 bases, and 9 bases lay between the germline ends.

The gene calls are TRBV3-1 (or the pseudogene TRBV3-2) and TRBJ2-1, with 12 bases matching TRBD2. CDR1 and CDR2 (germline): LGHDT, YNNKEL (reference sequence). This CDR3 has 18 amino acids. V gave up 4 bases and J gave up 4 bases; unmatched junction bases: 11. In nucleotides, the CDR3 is TGTGCCAGCAGCCGGACCGGGACTAGCGGGCGAAGGTACAATGAGCAGTTCTTC. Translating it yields CASSRTGTSGRRYNEQFF.

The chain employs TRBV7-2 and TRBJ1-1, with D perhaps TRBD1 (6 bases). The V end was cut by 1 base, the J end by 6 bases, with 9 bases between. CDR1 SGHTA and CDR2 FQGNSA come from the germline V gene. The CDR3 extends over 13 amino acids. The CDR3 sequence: CASSLDRAAEAFF. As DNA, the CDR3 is TGTGCCAGCAGCTTAGACAGGGCCGCTGAAGCTTTCTTT.

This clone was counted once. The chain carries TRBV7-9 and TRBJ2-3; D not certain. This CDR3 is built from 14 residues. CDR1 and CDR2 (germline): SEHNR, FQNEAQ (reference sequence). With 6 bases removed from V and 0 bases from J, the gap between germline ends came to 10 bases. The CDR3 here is CASSDWYSTDTQYF. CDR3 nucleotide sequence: TGTGCCAGCAGTGACTGGTATAGCACAGATACGCAGTATTTT.

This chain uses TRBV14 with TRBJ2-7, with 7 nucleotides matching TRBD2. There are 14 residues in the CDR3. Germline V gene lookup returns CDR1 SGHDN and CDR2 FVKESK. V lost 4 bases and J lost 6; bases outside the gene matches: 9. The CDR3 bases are TGTGCCAGCAGCCTAAGACTAGCCGGGGGCGAGCAGTACTTC. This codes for CASSLRLAGGEQYF.

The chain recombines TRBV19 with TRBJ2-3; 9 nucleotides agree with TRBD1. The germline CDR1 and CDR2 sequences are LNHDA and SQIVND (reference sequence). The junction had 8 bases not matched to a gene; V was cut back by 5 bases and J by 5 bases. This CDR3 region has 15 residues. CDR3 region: CASSPQQGAGDTQYF. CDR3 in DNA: TGTGCCAGTAGTCCACAACAGGGGGCTGGAGATACGCAGTATTTT.

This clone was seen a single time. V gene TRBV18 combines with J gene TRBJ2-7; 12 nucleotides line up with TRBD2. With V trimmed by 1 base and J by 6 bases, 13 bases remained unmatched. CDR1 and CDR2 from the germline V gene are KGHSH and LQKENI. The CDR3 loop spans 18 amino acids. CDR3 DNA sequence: TGTGCCAGCTCACCACTAAGCCTAGCGGGGGGGCGACATTCCGAGCAGTACTTC. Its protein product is CASSPLSLAGGRHSEQYF.

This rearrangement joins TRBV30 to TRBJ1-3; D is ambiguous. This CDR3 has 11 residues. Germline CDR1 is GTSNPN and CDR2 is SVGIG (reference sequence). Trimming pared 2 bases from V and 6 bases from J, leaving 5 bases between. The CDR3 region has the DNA TGTGCCTGGAGTCTAAAAAACACCATATATTTT. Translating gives CAWSLKNTIYF.